This T cell receptor (beta chain) was profiled in a study of T cell responses to AZD1222 COVID-19 vaccine. CDR1 and CDR2 (germline): SGHAT, FQNNGV. The CDR3 contains 15 residues. V shed 6 bases and J 5 bases; nucleotides not matched to a gene: 11. Produced via immunoSEQ multiplex PCR; TCRdb's table is partial and in-frame only. The sample includes 80,000 or so clones, nearly 90% seen only once; the top ten take about 1.4%. The sequence was obtained from an adult in good health. J is TRBJ1-1 and V is TRBV11-2; the match to TRBD1 covers 8 bases. The input for sequencing was peripheral blood, taken on day 0 of AZD1222 vaccination. CDR3: CASSPGQGGKTEAFF. The CDR3 region has the DNA TGTGCCAGCAGTCCCGGACAGGGCGGGAAAACTGAAGCTTTCTTT.